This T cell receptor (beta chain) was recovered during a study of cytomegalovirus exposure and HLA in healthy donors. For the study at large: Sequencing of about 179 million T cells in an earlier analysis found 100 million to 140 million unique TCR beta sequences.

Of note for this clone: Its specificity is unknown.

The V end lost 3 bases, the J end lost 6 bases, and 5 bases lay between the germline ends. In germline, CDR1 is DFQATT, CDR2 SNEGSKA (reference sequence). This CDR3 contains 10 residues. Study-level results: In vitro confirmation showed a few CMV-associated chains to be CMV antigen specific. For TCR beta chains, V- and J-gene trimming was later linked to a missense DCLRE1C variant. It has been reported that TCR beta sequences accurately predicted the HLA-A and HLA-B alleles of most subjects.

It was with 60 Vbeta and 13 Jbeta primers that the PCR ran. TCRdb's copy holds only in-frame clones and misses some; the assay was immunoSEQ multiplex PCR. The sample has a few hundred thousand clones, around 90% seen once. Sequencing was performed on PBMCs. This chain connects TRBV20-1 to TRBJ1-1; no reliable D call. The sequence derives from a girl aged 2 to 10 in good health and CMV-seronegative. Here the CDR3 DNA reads TGCAGTGCTAGGGGCCCTGAAGCTTTCTTT. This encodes CSARGPEAFF.